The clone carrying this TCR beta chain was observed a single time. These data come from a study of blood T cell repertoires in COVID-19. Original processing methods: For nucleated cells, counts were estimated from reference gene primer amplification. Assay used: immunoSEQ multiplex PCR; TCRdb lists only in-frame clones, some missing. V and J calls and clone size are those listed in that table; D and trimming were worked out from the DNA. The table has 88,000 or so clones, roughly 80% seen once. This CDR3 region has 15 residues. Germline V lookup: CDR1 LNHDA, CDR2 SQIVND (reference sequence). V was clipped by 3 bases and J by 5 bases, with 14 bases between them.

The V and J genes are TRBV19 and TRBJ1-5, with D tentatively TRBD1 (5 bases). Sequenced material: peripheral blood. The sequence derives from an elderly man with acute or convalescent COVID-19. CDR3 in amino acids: CASSIGQVGDQPQHF. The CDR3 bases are TGTGCCAGTAGTATTGGGCAAGTAGGGGATCAGCCCCAGCATTTT.